The T cell receptor beta chain under discussion was sequenced for a study of T cell responses to AZD1222 COVID-19 vaccine. The CDR3 length is 13 residues. V lost 5 bases and J 2 bases, leaving 9 bases between the germline ends. Germline lookup yields CDR1 KGHSH and CDR2 LQKENI. Assay used: immunoSEQ multiplex PCR; TCRdb lists only in-frame clones, some missing. Among about 140,000 clones listed, roughly 89% were seen once. The input for sequencing was peripheral blood, taken 28 days after the second AZD1222 dose. The chain combines TRBV18 with TRBJ1-1; D remains ambiguous. The sequence derives from an adult who received the AZD1222 COVID-19 vaccine. The CDR3 nucleotides read TGTGCCAGCTCAGCGGGAAGAAACACTGAAGCTTTCTTT. This translates into CASSAGRNTEAFF.